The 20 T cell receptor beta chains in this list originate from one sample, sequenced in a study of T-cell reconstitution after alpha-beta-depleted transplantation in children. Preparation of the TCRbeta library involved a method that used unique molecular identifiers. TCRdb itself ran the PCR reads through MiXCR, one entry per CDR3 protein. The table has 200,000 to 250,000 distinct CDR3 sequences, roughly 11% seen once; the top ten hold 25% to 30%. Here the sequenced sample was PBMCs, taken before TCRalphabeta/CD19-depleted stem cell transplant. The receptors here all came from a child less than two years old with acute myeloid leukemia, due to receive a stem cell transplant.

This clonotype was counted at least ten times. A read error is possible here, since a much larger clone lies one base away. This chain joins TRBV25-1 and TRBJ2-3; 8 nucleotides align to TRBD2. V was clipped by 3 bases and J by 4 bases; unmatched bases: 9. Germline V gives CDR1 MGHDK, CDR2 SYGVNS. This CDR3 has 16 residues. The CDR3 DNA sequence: TGTGCCAGCAGTGATCCCCTAGCGGGTAGCGCAGATACGCAGTATTTT. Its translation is CASSDPLAGSADTQYF.

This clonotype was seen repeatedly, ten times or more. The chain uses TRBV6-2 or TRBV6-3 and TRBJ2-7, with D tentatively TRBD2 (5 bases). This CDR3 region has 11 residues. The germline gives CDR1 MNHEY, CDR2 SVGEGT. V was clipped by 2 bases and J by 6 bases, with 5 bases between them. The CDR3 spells CASSYRGEQYF. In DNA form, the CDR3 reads TGTGCCAGCAGTTACCGGGGCGAGCAGTACTTC.

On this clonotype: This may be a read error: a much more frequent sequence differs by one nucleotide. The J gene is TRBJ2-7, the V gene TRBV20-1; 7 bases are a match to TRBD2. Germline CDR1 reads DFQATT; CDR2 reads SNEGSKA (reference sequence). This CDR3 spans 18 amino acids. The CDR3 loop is CSARDQASASGFSYEQHF. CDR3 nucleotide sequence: TGCAGTGCTAGAGACCAAGCCTCGGCTAGCGGCTTCTCCTACGAGCAGCACTTC.

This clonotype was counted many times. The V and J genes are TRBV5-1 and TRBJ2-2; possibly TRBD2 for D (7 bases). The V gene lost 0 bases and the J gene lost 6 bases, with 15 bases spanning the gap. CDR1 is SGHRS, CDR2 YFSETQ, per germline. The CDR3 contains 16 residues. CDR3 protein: CASSLVGGGNPGELFF. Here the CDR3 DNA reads TGCGCCAGCAGCTTGGTAGGCGGGGGCAACCCCGGGGAGCTGTTTTTT.

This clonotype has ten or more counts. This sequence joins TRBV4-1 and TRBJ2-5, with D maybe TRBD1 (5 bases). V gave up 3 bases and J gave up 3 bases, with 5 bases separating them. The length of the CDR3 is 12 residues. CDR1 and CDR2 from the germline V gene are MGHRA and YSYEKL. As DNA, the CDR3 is TGCGCCAGCAGCCACAGGGAAGAGACCCAGTACTTC. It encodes CASSHREETQYF.

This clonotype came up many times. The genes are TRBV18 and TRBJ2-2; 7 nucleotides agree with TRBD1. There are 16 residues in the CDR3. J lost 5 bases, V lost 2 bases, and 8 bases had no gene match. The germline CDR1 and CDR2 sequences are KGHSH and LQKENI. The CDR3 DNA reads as TGTGCCAGCTCACCAGTCAACAGGGGCTATACCGGGGAGCTGTTTTTT. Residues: CASSPVNRGYTGELFF. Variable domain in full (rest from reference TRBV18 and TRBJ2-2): NAGVMQNPRHLVRRRGQEARLRCSPMKGHSHVYWYRQLPEEGLKFMVYLQKENIIDESGMPKERFSAEFPKEGPSILRIQQVVRGDSAAYFCASSPVNRGYTGELFFGEGSRLTVL.

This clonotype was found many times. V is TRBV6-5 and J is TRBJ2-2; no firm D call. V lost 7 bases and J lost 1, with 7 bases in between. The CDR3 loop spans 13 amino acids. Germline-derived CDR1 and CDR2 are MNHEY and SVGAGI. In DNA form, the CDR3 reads TGTGCCAGCACCGGGTGGAACACCGGGGAGCTGTTTTTT. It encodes CASTGWNTGELFF.

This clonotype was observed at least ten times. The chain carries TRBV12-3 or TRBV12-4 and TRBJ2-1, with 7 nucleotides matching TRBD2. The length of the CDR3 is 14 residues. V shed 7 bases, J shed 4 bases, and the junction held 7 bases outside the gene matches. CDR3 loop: CASTPRRGYNEQFF. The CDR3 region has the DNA TGTGCCAGCACCCCTCGGCGGGGGTACAATGAGCAGTTCTTC.

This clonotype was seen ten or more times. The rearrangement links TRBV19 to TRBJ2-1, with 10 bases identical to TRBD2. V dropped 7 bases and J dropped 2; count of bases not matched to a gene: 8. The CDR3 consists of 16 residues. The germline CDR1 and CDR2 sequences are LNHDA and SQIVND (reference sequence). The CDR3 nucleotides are TGTGCCAGTACGGCTAGCGGGAGTATCACCTACAATGAGCAGTTCTTC. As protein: CASTASGSITYNEQFF.

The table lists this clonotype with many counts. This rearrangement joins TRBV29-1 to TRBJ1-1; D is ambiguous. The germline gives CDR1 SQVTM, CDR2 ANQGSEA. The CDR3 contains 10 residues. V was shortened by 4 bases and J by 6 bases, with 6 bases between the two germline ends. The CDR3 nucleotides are TGCAGCGTTGTGGGCCCTGAAGCTTTCTTT. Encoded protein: CSVVGPEAFF. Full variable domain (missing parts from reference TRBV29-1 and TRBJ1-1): SAVISQKPSRDICQRGTSLTIQCQVDSQVTMMFWYRQQPGQSLTLIATANQGSEATYESGFVIDKFPISRPNLTFSTLTVSNMSPEDSSIYLCSVVGPEAFFGQGTRLTVV.

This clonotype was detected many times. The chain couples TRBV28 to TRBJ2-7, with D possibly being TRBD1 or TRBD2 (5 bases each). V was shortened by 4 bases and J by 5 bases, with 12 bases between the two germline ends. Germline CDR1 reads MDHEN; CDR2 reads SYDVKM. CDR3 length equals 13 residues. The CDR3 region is CASSSPWDHEQYF. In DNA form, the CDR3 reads TGTGCCAGCAGTTCCCCCTGGGACCACGAGCAGTACTTC.

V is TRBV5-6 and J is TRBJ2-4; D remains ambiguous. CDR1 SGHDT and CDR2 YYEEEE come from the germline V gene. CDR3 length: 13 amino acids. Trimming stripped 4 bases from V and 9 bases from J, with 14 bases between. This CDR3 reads CASSPGGRLIQYF. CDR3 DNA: TGTGCCAGCAGCCCTGGCGGACGTCTCATTCAGTACTTC.

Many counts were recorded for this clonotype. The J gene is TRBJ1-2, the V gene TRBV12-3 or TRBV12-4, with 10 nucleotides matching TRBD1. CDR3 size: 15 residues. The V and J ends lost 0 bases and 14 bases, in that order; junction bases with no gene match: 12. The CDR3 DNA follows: TGTGCCAGCAGTTTAGCACCCGGGACAGGGGCTTCTGGGACCTTC. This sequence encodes CASSLAPGTGASGTF.

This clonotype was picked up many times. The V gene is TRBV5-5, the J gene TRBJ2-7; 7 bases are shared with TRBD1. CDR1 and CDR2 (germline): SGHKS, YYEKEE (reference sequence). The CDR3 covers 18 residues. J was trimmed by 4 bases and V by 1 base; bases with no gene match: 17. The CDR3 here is CASSLRSFGQVQSYEQYF. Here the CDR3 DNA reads TGTGCCAGCAGCTTGAGGTCCTTCGGACAGGTCCAATCTTACGAGCAGTACTTC.

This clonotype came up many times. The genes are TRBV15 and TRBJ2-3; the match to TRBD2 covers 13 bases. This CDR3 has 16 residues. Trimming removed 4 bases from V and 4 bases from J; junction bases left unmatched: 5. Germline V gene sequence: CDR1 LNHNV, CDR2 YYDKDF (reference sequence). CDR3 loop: CATSTWTSGGADTQYF. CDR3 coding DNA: TGTGCCACCAGCACTTGGACTAGCGGGGGTGCAGATACGCAGTATTTT.

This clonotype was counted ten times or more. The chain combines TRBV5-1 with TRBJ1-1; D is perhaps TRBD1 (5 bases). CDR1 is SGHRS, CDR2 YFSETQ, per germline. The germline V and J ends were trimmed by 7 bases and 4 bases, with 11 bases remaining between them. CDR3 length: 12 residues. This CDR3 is CASGIGGTEAFF. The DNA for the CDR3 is TGCGCCAGCGGGATTGGGGGCACTGAAGCTTTCTTT. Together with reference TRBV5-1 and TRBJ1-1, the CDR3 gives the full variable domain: KAGVTQTPRYLIKTRGQQVTLSCSPISGHRSVSWYQQTPGQGLQFLFEYFSETQRNKGNFPGRFSGRQFSNSRSEMNVSTLELGDSALYLCASGIGGTEAFFGQGTRLTVV.

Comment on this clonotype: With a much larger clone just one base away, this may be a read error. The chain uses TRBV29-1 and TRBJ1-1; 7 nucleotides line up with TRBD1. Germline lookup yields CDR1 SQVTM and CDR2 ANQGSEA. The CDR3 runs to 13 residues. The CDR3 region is CSVEGLGTAEALF. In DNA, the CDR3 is TGCAGCGTTGAAGGACTCGGGACAGCCGAAGCTTTATTT.

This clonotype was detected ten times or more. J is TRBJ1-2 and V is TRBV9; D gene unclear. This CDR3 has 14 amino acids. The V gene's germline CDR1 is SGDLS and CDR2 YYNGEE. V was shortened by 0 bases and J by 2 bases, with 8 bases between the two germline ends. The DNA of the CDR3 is TGTGCCAGCAGCGTAGCGGACGGGAACTATGGCTACACCTTC. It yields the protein CASSVADGNYGYTF.

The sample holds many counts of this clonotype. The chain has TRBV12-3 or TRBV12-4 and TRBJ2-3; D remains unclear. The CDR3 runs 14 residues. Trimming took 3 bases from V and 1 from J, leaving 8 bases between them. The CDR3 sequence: CASSLDIRTDTQYF. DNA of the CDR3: TGTGCCAGCAGTTTGGATATACGCACAGATACGCAGTATTTT.

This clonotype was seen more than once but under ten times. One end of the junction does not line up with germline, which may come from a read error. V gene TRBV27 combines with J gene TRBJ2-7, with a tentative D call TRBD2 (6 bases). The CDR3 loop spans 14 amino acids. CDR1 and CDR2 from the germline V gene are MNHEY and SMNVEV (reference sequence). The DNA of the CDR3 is TGTGCCAGCAGTTTATGCCGACGACTAGTAGTGCAGTGCTTC. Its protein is CASSLCRRLVVQCF.